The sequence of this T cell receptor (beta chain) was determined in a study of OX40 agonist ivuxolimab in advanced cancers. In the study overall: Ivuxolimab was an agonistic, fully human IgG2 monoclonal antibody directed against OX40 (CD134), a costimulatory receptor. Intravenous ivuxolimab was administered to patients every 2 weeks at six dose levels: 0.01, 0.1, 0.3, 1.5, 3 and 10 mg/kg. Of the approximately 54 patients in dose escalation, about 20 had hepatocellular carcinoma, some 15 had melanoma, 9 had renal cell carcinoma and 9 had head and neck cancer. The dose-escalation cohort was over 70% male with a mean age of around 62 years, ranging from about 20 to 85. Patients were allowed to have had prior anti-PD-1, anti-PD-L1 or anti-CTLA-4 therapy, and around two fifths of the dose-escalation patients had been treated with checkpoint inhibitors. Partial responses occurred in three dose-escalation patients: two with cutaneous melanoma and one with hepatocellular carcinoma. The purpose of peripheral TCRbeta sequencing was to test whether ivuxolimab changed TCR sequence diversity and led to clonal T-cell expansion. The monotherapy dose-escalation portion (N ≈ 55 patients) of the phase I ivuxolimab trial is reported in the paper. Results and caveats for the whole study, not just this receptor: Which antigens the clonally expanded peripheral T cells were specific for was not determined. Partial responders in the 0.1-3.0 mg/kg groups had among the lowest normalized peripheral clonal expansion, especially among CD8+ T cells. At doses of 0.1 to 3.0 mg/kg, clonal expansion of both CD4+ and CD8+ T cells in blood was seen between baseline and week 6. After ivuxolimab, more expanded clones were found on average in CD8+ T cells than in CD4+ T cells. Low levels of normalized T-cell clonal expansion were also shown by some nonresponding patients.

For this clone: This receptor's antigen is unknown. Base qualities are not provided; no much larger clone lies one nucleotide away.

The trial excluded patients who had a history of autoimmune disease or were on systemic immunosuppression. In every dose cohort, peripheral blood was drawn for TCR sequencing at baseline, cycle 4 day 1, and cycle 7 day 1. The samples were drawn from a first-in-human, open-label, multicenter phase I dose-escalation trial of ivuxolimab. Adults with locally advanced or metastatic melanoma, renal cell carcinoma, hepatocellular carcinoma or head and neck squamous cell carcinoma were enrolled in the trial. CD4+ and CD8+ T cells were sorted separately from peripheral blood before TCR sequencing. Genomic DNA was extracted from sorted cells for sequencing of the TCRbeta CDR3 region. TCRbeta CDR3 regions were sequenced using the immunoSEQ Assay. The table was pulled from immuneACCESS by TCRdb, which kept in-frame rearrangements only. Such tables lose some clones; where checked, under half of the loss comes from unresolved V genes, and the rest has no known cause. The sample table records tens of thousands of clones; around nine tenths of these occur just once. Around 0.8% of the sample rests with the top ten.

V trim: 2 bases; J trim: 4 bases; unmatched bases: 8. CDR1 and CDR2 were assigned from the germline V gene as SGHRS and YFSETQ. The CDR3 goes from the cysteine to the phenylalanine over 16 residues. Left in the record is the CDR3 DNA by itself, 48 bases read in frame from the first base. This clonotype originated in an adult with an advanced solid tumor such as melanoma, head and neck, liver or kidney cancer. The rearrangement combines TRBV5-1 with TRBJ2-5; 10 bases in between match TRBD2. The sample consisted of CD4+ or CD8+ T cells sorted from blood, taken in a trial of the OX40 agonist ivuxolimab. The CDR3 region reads CASSFLAGVSRETQYF. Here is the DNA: TGCGCCAGCAGCTTTCTAGCGGGAGTTTCCCGAGAGACCCAGTACTTC.